This T cell receptor (beta chain) originates from a study of blood T cell repertoires in COVID-19. Assay: immunoSEQ multiplex PCR; the TCRdb copy retains only in-frame clones and omits some. Among around 230,000 clones, roughly 82% were seen once, and the ten largest hold 2% to 2.5%. The CDR3 is made up of 15 amino acids. Germline CDR1 MNHEY, CDR2 SVGAGI. Trimming removed 0 bases at V and 5 bases at J, with 13 bases between. The rearrangement joins TRBV6-5 to TRBJ2-5; D perhaps matches TRBD2 (5 bases). What was sequenced was peripheral blood. This receptor was taken from a middle-aged man who had recovered from COVID-19. In DNA form, the CDR3 reads TGTGCCAGCAGTTACTCTGGCTTTTCGGGGGAGACCCAGTACTTC. Its translation is CASSYSGFSGETQYF.